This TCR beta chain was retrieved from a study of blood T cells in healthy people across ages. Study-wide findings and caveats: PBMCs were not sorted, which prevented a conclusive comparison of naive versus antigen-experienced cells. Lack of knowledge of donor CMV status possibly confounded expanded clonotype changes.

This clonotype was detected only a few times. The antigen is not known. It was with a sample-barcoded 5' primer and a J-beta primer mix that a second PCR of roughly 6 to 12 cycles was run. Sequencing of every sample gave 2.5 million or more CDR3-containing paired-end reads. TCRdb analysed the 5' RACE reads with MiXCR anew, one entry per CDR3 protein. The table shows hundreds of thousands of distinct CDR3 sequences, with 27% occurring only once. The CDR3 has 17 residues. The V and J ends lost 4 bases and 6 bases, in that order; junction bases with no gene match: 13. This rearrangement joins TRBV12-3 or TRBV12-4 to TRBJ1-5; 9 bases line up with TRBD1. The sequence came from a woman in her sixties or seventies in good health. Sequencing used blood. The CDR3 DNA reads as TGTGCCAGCAGTTCCCTTTTTACAGGGGGCTCAGCTCAGCCCCAGCATTTT. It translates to CASSSLFTGGSAQPQHF.